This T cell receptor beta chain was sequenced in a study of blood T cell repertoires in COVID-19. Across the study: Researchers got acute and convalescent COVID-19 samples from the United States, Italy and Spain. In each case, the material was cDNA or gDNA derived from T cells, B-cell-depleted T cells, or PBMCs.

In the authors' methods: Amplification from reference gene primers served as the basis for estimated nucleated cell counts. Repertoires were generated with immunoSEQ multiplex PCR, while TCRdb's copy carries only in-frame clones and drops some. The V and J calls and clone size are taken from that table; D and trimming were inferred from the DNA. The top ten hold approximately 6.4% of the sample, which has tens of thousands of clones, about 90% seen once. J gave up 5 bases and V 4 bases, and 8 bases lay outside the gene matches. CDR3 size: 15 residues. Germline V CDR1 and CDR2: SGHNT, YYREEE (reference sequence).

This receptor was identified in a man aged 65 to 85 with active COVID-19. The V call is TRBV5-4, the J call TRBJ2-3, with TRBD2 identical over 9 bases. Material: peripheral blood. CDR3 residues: CASSPRGGREDTQYF. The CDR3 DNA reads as TGTGCCAGCAGCCCGCGGGGGGGCCGGGAAGATACGCAGTATTTT.